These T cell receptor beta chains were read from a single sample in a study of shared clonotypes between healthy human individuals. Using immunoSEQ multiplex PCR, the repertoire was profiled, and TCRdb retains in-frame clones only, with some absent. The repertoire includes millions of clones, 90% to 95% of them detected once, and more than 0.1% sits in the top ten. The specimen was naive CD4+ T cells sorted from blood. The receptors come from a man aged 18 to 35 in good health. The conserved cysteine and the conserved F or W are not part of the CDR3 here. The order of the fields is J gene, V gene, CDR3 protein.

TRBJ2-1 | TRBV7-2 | ASSSRAGGYNEQF
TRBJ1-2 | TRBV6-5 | ASSYARQIYGYT
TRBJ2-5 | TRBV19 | ASSTKGGSPGRTQY
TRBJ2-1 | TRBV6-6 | ASKREGRHEQF
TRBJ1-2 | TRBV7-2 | ASSQWATGPRAYGYT
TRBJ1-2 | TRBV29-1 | SVEGSGDGGVYGYT
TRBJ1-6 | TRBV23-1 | ASRPAGNSSHYNSPLH
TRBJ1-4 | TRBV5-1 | ASSLVGQGSEKLF
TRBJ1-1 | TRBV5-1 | ASSSGQGGNTEAF
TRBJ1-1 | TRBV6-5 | ASSYDLNTEAF
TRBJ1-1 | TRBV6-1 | ASTAGQGTEAF
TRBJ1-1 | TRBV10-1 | ASSEGQPNTEAF
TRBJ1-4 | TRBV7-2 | ASSHYATNEKLF
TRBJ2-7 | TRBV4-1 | ASSQDFKRGNEQY
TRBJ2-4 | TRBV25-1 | ASSAAGTGGNIQY
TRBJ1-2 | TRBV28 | ASRQTGGNNYGYT
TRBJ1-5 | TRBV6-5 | ASGRQGGNQPQH
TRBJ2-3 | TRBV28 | ASSLLGTDTQY
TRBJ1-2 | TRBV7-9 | ASSLSETDGYT
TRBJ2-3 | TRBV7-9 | ASSRTVDPSADTQY
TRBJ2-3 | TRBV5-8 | ASSLVRVVSDTQY
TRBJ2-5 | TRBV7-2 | ASGRGGWETQY
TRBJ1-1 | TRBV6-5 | ASSYLFDRGNTEAF
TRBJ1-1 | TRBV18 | ASSPVGEGGTEAF
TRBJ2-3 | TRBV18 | ASSPPMGGITDTQY
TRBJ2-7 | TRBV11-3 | ASSREQGEEQY
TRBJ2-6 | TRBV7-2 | ASSPPGTGANVLT